These 14 T cell receptor beta chains were all obtained from the same sample, sequenced in a study of shared clonotypes between healthy human individuals (TCRdb year 2020). The library came from the immunoSEQ multiplex PCR assay. Not all clones reach the TCRdb copy of this immuneACCESS table, which keeps in-frame sequences only. Checked studies attribute under half of the gap to unresolved V genes and leave the rest unexplained. This sample comprises a few million clones, approximately 92% of them detected only once. Less than 2% of the sample is in the top ten clones. CD8 naive samples were CD45RO-negative cells positively selected for CCR7, giving a CD45RA+CCR7+ population that excluded TemRA cells. Sequenced sample: naive CD8+ T cells from PBMCs. The cell subset or site tag for this specimen amounts to: CD45RA+CCR7+. The receptor source for this set is a man aged 18-30 years in good health. Some clones in this sample may be carry-over from other donors' samples.

Of note for this clone: The sample contains more than one DNA sequence encoding this CDR3. This chain uses TRBV10-3 with TRBJ1-1, with D perhaps matching TRBD1 (5 bases). Deletions cut 2 bases from V and 4 bases from J, with 8 bases between. The CDR3 loop spans 13 amino acids. The germline V gene has CDR1 ENHRY and CDR2 SYGVKD. The CDR3 is CAISELGGTEAFF. The CDR3, as DNA: TGTGCCATCAGTGAGCTCGGGGGCACTGAAGCTTTCTTT.

This sequence joins TRBV15 and TRBJ2-3; TRBD2 might be the D (6 bases). CDR1 and CDR2 (germline): LNHNV, YYDKDF (reference sequence). This CDR3 comprises 15 residues. Trimming pared 1 base from V and 3 bases from J, leaving 11 bases between. The CDR3 DNA is TGTGCCACCAGCAGAGCACTAGCAGCAACAGATACGCAGTATTTT. Its translation is CATSRALAATDTQYF.

V gene TRBV28 combines with J gene TRBJ2-7; TRBD1 aligns across 10 bases. This CDR3 has 15 residues. The V gene end was trimmed by 4 bases and the J gene end by 7 bases; junction bases not matched to a gene: 10. Germline-derived CDR1 and CDR2 are MDHEN and SYDVKM. CDR3: CASSSPGQGSIEQYF. CDR3 coding DNA: TGTGCCAGCAGTTCACCGGGACAGGGGAGCATTGAGCAGTACTTC.

The rearrangement links TRBV5-1 to TRBJ1-2; TRBD1 aligns across 7 bases. Unmatched junction bases numbered 3, after V lost 0 bases and J lost 4 bases. There are 14 residues in the CDR3. The germline gives CDR1 SGHRS, CDR2 YFSETQ. The CDR3 DNA sequence: TGCGCCAGCAGCTTGGGGGACAGCGCCTATGGCTACACCTTC. This translates into CASSLGDSAYGYTF.

With respect to this clone: The same CDR3 is also encoded by other DNA sequences in this sample. The chain employs TRBV27 and TRBJ2-3; a possible D gene is TRBD1 (6 bases). Trimming took 4 bases from V and 0 from J, leaving 8 bases between them. The CDR3 spans 14 residues. The germline V gene encodes CDR1 MNHEY and CDR2 SMNVEV (reference sequence). CDR3 DNA sequence: TGTGCCAGCAGTTCCAGGGGAAGCACAGATACGCAGTATTTT. It is translated as CASSSRGSTDTQYF.

This clone has just one count. The rearrangement uses TRBV27 and TRBJ2-2; D might be TRBD1 (6 bases). Germline lookup yields CDR1 MNHEY and CDR2 SMNVEV (reference sequence). This CDR3 is built from 16 residues. The V end lost 5 bases, the J end lost 9 bases, and 22 bases lay between the germline ends. The DNA for the CDR3 is TGTGCCAGCAGTCTGGGGGCAGCCGTGCGGATCCGGGAGCTGTTTTTT. Translated: CASSLGAAVRIRELFF.

This CDR3 is CASTLRRYNEQFF. CDR3 nucleotide sequence: TGTGCCAGCACTCTCCGGCGATACAATGAGCAGTTCTTC. The chain combines TRBV28 with TRBJ2-1; D unclear. This CDR3 has 13 amino acids. Trimming left V 7 bases short and J 4 bases short, with 11 bases between. Germline lookup yields CDR1 MDHEN and CDR2 SYDVKM.

V is TRBV7-6 and J is TRBJ2-1, with 9 positions matching TRBD2. The ends lost 5 bases at V and 0 bases at J; junction bases unmatched: 8. The CDR3 covers 17 residues. The V gene's germline CDR1 is SGHVS and CDR2 FNYEAQ. The DNA of the CDR3 is TGTGCCAGCAGCCCGTATTCTAGCGGGGTCTCCTACAATGAGCAGTTCTTC. Amino acids: CASSPYSSGVSYNEQFF.

This clone was recorded once. V and J are TRBV15 and TRBJ1-5, with D unresolved. In germline, CDR1 is LNHNV, CDR2 YYDKDF (reference sequence). The CDR3 has 18 amino acids. V shed 1 base and J shed 0 bases, with 16 bases lying between them. In DNA, the CDR3 is TGTGCCACCAGCAGAGCTCCGGCGGCGGTTAATAGCAATCAGCCCCAGCATTTT. It specifies CATSRAPAAVNSNQPQHF.

A single count supports this clone. The chain recombines TRBV27 with TRBJ2-5; D gene ambiguous. CDR1 is MNHEY, CDR2 SMNVEV, per germline (reference sequence). The germline V and J ends were trimmed by 0 bases and 2 bases, with 10 bases remaining between them. This CDR3 spans 15 amino acids. The CDR3 coding sequence is TGTGCCAGCAGTTTATCGGCTAGTCTGCAAGAGACCCAGTACTTC. Translating it yields CASSLSASLQETQYF.

The chain uses TRBV27 and TRBJ1-1, with D possibly matching TRBD1 (6 bases). The CDR3 is 14 amino acids. CDR1 is MNHEY, CDR2 SMNVEV, per germline (reference sequence). V gave up 6 bases and J gave up 1 base, with 12 bases separating them. The CDR3 loop reads CASRTTDRNTEAFF. The CDR3 DNA reads TGTGCCAGCAGGACGACGGACAGGAACACTGAAGCTTTCTTT.

The chain has TRBV5-1 and TRBJ1-4; D is possibly TRBD1 (6 bases). This CDR3 region has 16 residues. Germline V gene sequence: CDR1 SGHRS, CDR2 YFSETQ. Trimming took off 5 bases at V and 5 bases at J, with 19 bases between the two ends. In DNA, the CDR3 is TGCGCCAGCAGTTCCCTATACAGGGTTGGAAATGAAAAACTGTTTTTT. This gives the protein CASSSLYRVGNEKLFF.

This rearrangement joins TRBV10-3 to TRBJ1-5; D not certain. Trimming removed 11 bases at V and 6 bases at J, with 8 bases between. There are 10 residues in the CDR3. Germline CDR1 ENHRY, CDR2 SYGVKD. DNA of the CDR3: TGTGCCGTAGGGCGTCAGCCCCAGCATTTT. Amino acids: CAVGRQPQHF.

The chain recombines TRBV10-2 with TRBJ2-1; 10 bases agree with TRBD1. Trimming cost V 10 bases and J 4 bases; bases outside gene matches: 4. The CDR3 is made up of 13 amino acids. The germline V gene has CDR1 WSHSY and CDR2 SAAADI. The CDR3 spells CATRDRGYNEQFF. The CDR3 DNA reads TGCGCCACCCGGGACAGGGGATACAATGAGCAGTTCTTC.